The 21 T cell receptor beta chains in this list originate from one sample, sequenced in a study of post-analysis software for immune sequencing data. Whole-study findings and limits: With TRBV5-6, TRBV5-1 and TRBV20-1 included, about 5 TRBV segments were more frequent in patients than in controls.

These receptors have no known antigen. Libraries were made from TCR beta cDNA, and they carried unique molecular identifiers. TCRdb re-called the PCR reads through MiXCR, storing one row per CDR3 protein. The sample consists of roughly 700,000 distinct CDR3 sequences, about 27% of them appearing once. The sample consisted of blood. The source is a girl aged 5 to 17 with multiple sclerosis.

The V call is TRBV6-6, the J call TRBJ2-7, with 8 bases fitting TRBD1. The V segment lost 4 bases and the J segment 0 bases; nucleotides outside the gene matches: 2. This CDR3 is built from 14 residues. In germline, CDR1 is MNHNY, CDR2 SVGAGI (reference sequence). The CDR3 nucleotides read TGTGCCAGCAGTTGGGACAGGAGCTCCTACGAGCAGTACTTC. It translates to CASSWDRSSYEQYF.

The chain has TRBV28 and TRBJ2-4; TRBD2 aligns across 10 bases. The CDR3 runs to 18 residues. The V segment lost 5 bases and the J segment 8 bases; nucleotides outside the gene matches: 18. In germline, CDR1 is MDHEN, CDR2 SYDVKM. The CDR3 sequence is CASSPHRGAGGPRDIQYF. The CDR3 DNA is TGTGCCAGCAGTCCCCACCGGGGAGCGGGAGGGCCGAGAGACATTCAGTACTTC. Variable domain in full (rest from reference TRBV28 and TRBJ2-4): DVKVTQSSRYLVKRTGEKVFLECVQDMDHENMFWYRQDPGLGLRLIYFSYDVKMKEKGDIPEGYSVSREKKERFSLILESASTNQTSMYLCASSPHRGAGGPRDIQYFGAGTRLSVL.

This clonotype was seen a few times. The gene calls are TRBV20-1 and TRBJ2-5; D uncertain. V lost 5 bases to trimming and J lost 4 bases, with 11 bases between them. The CDR3 totals 12 residues. Per germline, CDR1 DFQATT and CDR2 SNEGSKA (reference sequence). The CDR3 DNA reads TGCAGTGCTCGAACCATTGGAGAGACCCAGTACTTC. It encodes CSARTIGETQYF.

The table lists this clonotype with a few counts. This rearrangement joins TRBV5-6 to TRBJ2-1; D may be TRBD1 or TRBD2 (6 bases each). Trimming shortened V by 7 bases and J by 2 bases, and 16 bases separated the two germline ends. The CDR3 runs to 15 residues. CDR1 and CDR2 from the germline V gene are SGHDT and YYEEEE. CDR3 sequence reads: CASRGAAGAYNEQFF. The CDR3 DNA is TGTGCCAGCCGCGGGGCGGCAGGGGCCTACAATGAGCAGTTCTTC.

This clonotype has just one count. A much larger clone is a single base away; this may be a read error. The genes are TRBV6-5 and TRBJ1-2, with D maybe TRBD1 (6 bases). Per germline, CDR1 MNHEY and CDR2 SVGAGI. CDR3 size: 14 residues. The V end was cut by 4 bases, the J end by 4 bases, with 13 bases between. The CDR3 nucleotides are TGTGCCAGCAGTTCGGACAGCCCTGTCTATGGCTACACCTTC. Translation: CASSSDSPVYGYTF.

This clonotype was seen a few times. V and J are TRBV2 and TRBJ1-5, with a tentative D call TRBD1 (5 bases). V was trimmed by 1 base and J by 3 bases, leaving 13 bases between them. Per the germline V gene, CDR1 is SNHLY and CDR2 is FYNNEI. The length of the CDR3 is 16 residues. DNA of the CDR3: TGTGCCAGCAGTGAAGGGGGCAGGCGATACAATCAGCCCCAGCATTTT. Amino acids: CASSEGGRRYNQPQHF. The entire variable domain, with the rest obtained from reference TRBV2 and TRBJ1-5, is as follows: EPEVTQTPSHQVTQMGQEVILRCVPISNHLYFYWYRQILGQKVEFLVSFYNNEISEKSEIFDDQFSVERPDGSNFTLKIRSTKLEDSAMYFCASSEGGRRYNQPQHFGDGTRLSIL.

The gene calls are TRBV15 and TRBJ2-1; D might be TRBD1 or TRBD2, each matching 6 bases. The CDR3 length is 13 residues. Germline assignment: CDR1 LNHNV and CDR2 YYDKDF (reference sequence). V lost 0 bases to trimming and J lost 13 bases, with 13 bases between them. The CDR3 DNA sequence: TGTGCCACCAGCAGAGATAGAGTGGGGGGCCAGTTCTTC. It yields the protein CATSRDRVGGQFF. Full variable domain (remainder filled in from reference TRBV15 and TRBJ2-1): DAMVIQNPRYQVTQFGKPVTLSCSQTLNHNVMYWYQQKSSQAPKLLFHYYDKDFNNEADTPDNFQSRRPNTSFCFLDIRSPGLGDTAMYLCATSRDRVGGQFFGPGTRLTVL.

This clonotype was observed a handful of times. V and J are TRBV24-1 and TRBJ2-7; D is unclear. Germline lookup yields CDR1 KGHDR and CDR2 SFDVKD. V was clipped by 2 bases and J by 4 bases, with 5 bases between them. The length of the CDR3 is 12 residues. CDR3 protein: CATSDSNYEQYF. The DNA for the CDR3 is TGTGCCACCAGTGATTCAAATTACGAGCAGTACTTC.

CDR3 region: CASSVEGGHYYEQYF. The CDR3 DNA follows: TGTGCCAGCAGCGTTGAGGGGGGCCACTACTACGAGCAGTACTTC. The genes are TRBV7-2 and TRBJ2-7; D may correspond to TRBD1 or TRBD2 (6 bases each). The CDR3 length is 15 residues. Germline values: CDR1 SGHTA, CDR2 FQGNSA. V lost 5 bases and J lost 3, with 17 bases in between.

This clonotype was observed a handful of times. The chain has TRBV6-5 and TRBJ2-1; 7 nucleotides agree with TRBD2. CDR1 MNHEY and CDR2 SVGAGI come from the germline V gene. The CDR3 is made up of 14 amino acids. Trimming cost V 0 bases and J 15 bases; bases outside gene matches: 11. For the CDR3, the DNA is TGTGCCAGCAGTTACTCGTACGAGGGGCGGGGGTGGTTCTTC. This codes for CASSYSYEGRGWFF.

This clonotype was picked up a small number of times. Possible read error: a much larger clone is one base away. The V and J genes are TRBV20-1 and TRBJ2-3; D possibly corresponds to TRBD2 (7 bases). The CDR3 spans 15 residues. V was trimmed by 6 bases and J by 6 bases, leaving 22 bases between them. The germline CDR1 and CDR2 sequences are DFQATT and SNEGSKA (reference sequence). The CDR3 loop reads CSATPWGGLRDTQYF. The CDR3 region has the DNA TGCAGTGCCACCCCTTGGGGGGGCCTCCGGGATACGCAGTATTTT.

This clonotype came up a few times. The J gene is TRBJ1-2, the V gene TRBV15, with 7 bases matching TRBD1. The V segment lost 9 bases and the J segment 3 bases; nucleotides outside the gene matches: 13. Germline CDR1 is LNHNV and CDR2 is YYDKDF (reference sequence). The CDR3 runs 15 residues. The CDR3 protein is CATARPGQRYYGYTF. The CDR3 DNA reads TGTGCCACTGCTCGACCGGGACAGAGGTACTATGGCTACACCTTC.

The chain has TRBV29-1 and TRBJ2-6; D ambiguous. Looked up from germline, CDR1 is SQVTM and CDR2 is ANQGSEA. V lost 2 bases and J 0 bases, leaving 8 bases between the germline ends. CDR3 length: 15 amino acids. CDR3 sequence: CSVESSSSGANVLTF. The CDR3, as DNA: TGCAGCGTTGAAAGTTCCTCCTCTGGGGCCAACGTCCTGACTTTC. Looking up the rest from reference TRBV29-1 and TRBJ2-6 gives the full variable domain: SAVISQKPSRDICQRGTSLTIQCQVDSQVTMMFWYRQQPGQSLTLIATANQGSEATYESGFVIDKFPISRPNLTFSTLTVSNMSPEDSSIYLCSVESSSSGANVLTFGAGSRLTVL.

There are a few counts of this clonotype. The chain carries TRBV5-1 and TRBJ2-6; maybe TRBD1 (6 bases). V was trimmed by 1 base and J by 0 bases, leaving 11 bases between them. The CDR3 covers 17 residues. The germline CDR1 and CDR2 sequences are SGHRS and YFSETQ. CDR3 loop: CASSLLGQPSGANVLTF. The DNA of the CDR3 is TGCGCCAGCAGCTTGCTGGGACAACCCTCTGGGGCCAACGTCCTGACTTTC. Looking up the rest from reference TRBV5-1 and TRBJ2-6 gives the full variable domain: KAGVTQTPRYLIKTRGQQVTLSCSPISGHRSVSWYQQTPGQGLQFLFEYFSETQRNKGNFPGRFSGRQFSNSRSEMNVSTLELGDSALYLCASSLLGQPSGANVLTFGAGSRLTVL.

The chain is built from TRBV5-1 and TRBJ2-2; D ambiguous. This CDR3 has 14 amino acids. Trimming pared 5 bases from V and 0 bases from J, leaving 8 bases between. Germline assignment: CDR1 SGHRS and CDR2 YFSETQ. CDR3: CASRPGANTGELFF. CDR3 DNA: TGCGCCAGCAGACCCGGCGCGAACACCGGGGAGCTGTTTTTT.

The rearrangement uses TRBV5-5 and TRBJ2-7; tentative D call: TRBD2 (6 bases). The length of the CDR3 is 15 residues. The germline V gene encodes CDR1 SGHKS and CDR2 YYEKEE (reference sequence). V was clipped by 4 bases and J by 0 bases, with 14 bases between them. CDR3 sequence reads: CASSRTDGSSYEQYF. CDR3 DNA sequence: TGTGCCAGCAGCCGGACGGACGGGAGCTCCTACGAGCAGTACTTC.

This sequence joins TRBV7-8 and TRBJ2-7, with 7 bases that match TRBD1. Germline CDR1 and CDR2: SGHVS and FQNEAQ. The CDR3 spans 16 residues. The J segment lost 0 bases and the V segment lost 5 bases, leaving 10 bases of the junction unmatched. The CDR3 DNA is TGTGCCAGCAGCCGCTCCGACAGGGCGAGCTCCTACGAGCAGTACTTC. It encodes CASSRSDRASSYEQYF.

This clonotype was picked up one time. The chain employs TRBV9 and TRBJ2-3; D ambiguous. This CDR3 has 15 amino acids. Trimming shortened V by 3 bases and J by 0 bases, and 11 bases separated the two germline ends. Germline CDR1 reads SGDLS; CDR2 reads YYNGEE. CDR3 bases: TGTGCCAGCAGCGGCAAAGCCACTAGCACAGATACGCAGTATTTT. Protein: CASSGKATSTDTQYF.

This clonotype was counted ten times or more. Compared with germline, one end of the junction differs, possibly owing to a read error. CDR3 DNA: TGTGCCAGCAGTTTAGGTCCAGGAGGCACAGATACGCAGTATTTT. Protein sequence: CASSLGPGGTDTQYF. This chain connects TRBV7-2 to TRBJ2-3; no clear D gene. CDR3 length equals 15 residues. Germline-derived CDR1 and CDR2 are SGHTA and FQGNSA.

This clonotype was seen repeatedly, ten times or more. The chain joins TRBV7-2 to TRBJ2-3; 9 nucleotides line up with TRBD2. The CDR3 consists of 18 residues. With 5 bases clipped from V and 4 bases from J, the junction kept 16 bases outside the gene matches. Germline lookup yields CDR1 SGHTA and CDR2 FQGNSA. CDR3 in amino acids: CASSIRRPLAGAADTQYF. As DNA, the CDR3 is TGTGCCAGCAGCATTCGACGACCGTTAGCGGGAGCTGCAGATACGCAGTATTTT.

V gene TRBV29-1 combines with J gene TRBJ1-1, with no clear D. This CDR3 comprises 15 residues. Germline lookup yields CDR1 SQVTM and CDR2 ANQGSEA. CDR3 loop: CSVLPLGWVNTEAFF. The CDR3, as DNA: TGCAGTGTTCTGCCCTTGGGATGGGTGAACACTGAAGCTTTCTTT.